This T cell receptor (beta chain) appears in the sequencing data of a study of beta chain features in type 1 diabetes. The germline CDR1 and CDR2 sequences are SEHNR and FQNEAQ (reference sequence). V lost 3 bases to trimming and J lost 9 bases, with 27 bases between them. This CDR3 has 19 residues. cDNA synthesis used the whole RNA isolate, giving expressed TCRB sequences. Produced via immunoSEQ multiplex PCR; TCRdb's table is partial and in-frame only. The sample carries 300,000 to 450,000 clones, around 12% recorded once. This TCR was recovered from a man between 18 and 29 years old in good health. What was sequenced was naive CD4+ T cells from blood. The chain joins TRBV7-9 to TRBJ1-6; D possibly corresponds to TRBD1 (6 bases). CDR3 loop: CASSFFTLKQGVVLSPLHF. The CDR3 nucleotides are TGTGCCAGCAGCTTCTTTACCTTAAAACAGGGTGTGGTTCTTTCACCCCTCCACTTT.